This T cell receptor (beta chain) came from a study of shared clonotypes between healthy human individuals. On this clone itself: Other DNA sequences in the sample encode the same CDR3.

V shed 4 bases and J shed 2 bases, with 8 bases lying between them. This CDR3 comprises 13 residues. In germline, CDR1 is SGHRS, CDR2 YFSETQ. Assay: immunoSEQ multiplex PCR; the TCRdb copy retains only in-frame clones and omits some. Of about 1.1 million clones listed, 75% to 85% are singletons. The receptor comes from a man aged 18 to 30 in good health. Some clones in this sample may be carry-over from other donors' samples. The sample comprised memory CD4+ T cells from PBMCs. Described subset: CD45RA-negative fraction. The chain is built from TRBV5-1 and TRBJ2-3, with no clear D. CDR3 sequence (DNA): TGCGCCAGCAGCCCTGACAACACAGATACGCAGTATTTT. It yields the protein CASSPDNTDTQYF.